A single sample is the source of the 15 T cell receptor beta chains below, sequenced in a study of T cells in Graves' hyperthyroidism and ophthalmopathy. What was amplified from RNA transcripts were TCR beta CDR3 regions. The TCR CDR3 first-round RT-PCR relied on the HTBI primer set. TCRdb passed the multiplex PCR reads through MiXCR, listing each CDR3 protein once. The table lists over 500,000 distinct CDR3 sequences, 40% to 55% of them singletons. Sequences were obtained from peripheral blood or thyroid tissue (not recorded which). Source of these receptors: an adult woman with Graves' disease, either hyperthyroidism or ophthalmopathy (not recorded which).

V and J are TRBV12-3 or TRBV12-4 and TRBJ1-6; D ambiguous. V was clipped by 3 bases and J by 10 bases, with 10 bases between them. This CDR3 comprises 13 residues. This CDR3 reads CASSFWRESPLHF. The CDR3 DNA is TGTGCCAGCAGTTTCTGGAGGGAATCACCCCTCCACTTT.

The CDR3 is CATSDPGQETQYF. In DNA form, the CDR3 reads TGTGCCACCAGTGATCCGGGTCAGGAGACCCAGTACTTC. This sequence joins TRBV24-1 and TRBJ2-5; no clear D gene. This CDR3 has 13 amino acids. Germline-derived CDR1 and CDR2 are KGHDR and SFDVKD. Trimming stripped 3 bases from V and 5 bases from J, with 9 bases between.

This clonotype was counted between two and nine times. The chain combines TRBV7-2 with TRBJ2-7, with TRBD2 matching 9 bases. Near its end, the DNA agrees better with TRBJ2-1, so the J call may be wrong. This CDR3 spans 12 amino acids. Germline V gene sequence: CDR1 SGHTA, CDR2 FQGNSA. The CDR3 here is CASSRSGGEQFF. CDR3 nucleotides: TGTGCCAGCAGCCGTAGCGGGGGCGAGCAGTTCTTC.

Comment on this clonotype: This may arise from a read error, as a much more abundant clone is one base away. This chain joins TRBV11-2 and TRBJ1-4; D call uncertain. CDR3 length equals 13 residues. Germline-derived CDR1 and CDR2 are SGHAT and FQNNGV. The CDR3 DNA sequence: TGTGCCAACAGCCTGACAAGTAATGAAAAACTGTTTTTT. The encoded protein is CANSLTSNEKLFF.

This clonotype was observed a handful of times. A much larger clone is a single base away; this may be a read error. V is TRBV9 and J is TRBJ1-1; tentative D call: TRBD1 (6 bases). CDR1 and CDR2 from the germline V gene are SGDLS and YYNGEE. The CDR3 has 13 residues. CDR3 loop: CASGVSGDTEAFF. The DNA for the CDR3 is TGTGCCAGCGGCGTTTCAGGGGACACTGAAGCTTTCTTT.

This clonotype was seen at least ten times. The V and J genes are TRBV7-2 and TRBJ2-7; D might be TRBD1 (6 bases). V shed 3 bases and J shed 0 bases, with 12 bases lying between them. This CDR3 has 15 residues. Germline V gives CDR1 SGHTA, CDR2 FQGNSA. For the CDR3, the DNA is TGTGCCAGCAGCTTTAAGGGGGAGTCCTCCTACGAGCAGTACTTC. Residues: CASSFKGESSYEQYF.

V gene TRBV7-2 combines with J gene TRBJ1-5, with D uncertain. CDR3 length equals 14 residues. V was trimmed by 2 bases and J by 4 bases, leaving 9 bases between them. Germline V gene lookup returns CDR1 SGHTA and CDR2 FQGNSA. In nucleotides, the CDR3 is TGTGCCAGCAGCTTATTCGGTCGAAATCAGCCCCAGCATTTT. This sequence encodes CASSLFGRNQPQHF.

V gene TRBV7-9 combines with J gene TRBJ2-7, with 7 bases matching TRBD1. Germline loops: CDR1 SEHNR, CDR2 FQNEAQ (reference sequence). V shed 2 bases, J shed 5 bases, and the junction held 9 bases outside the gene matches. The CDR3 totals 15 residues. This CDR3 reads CASSLPGQAVDEQYF. CDR3 DNA sequence: TGTGCCAGCAGCTTACCAGGACAGGCTGTCGACGAGCAGTACTTC.

The J gene is TRBJ2-7, the V gene TRBV24-1; D is undetermined. Germline V gene sequence: CDR1 KGHDR, CDR2 SFDVKD. The CDR3 covers 12 residues. V gave up 4 bases and J gave up 2 bases, with 5 bases separating them. The CDR3 coding sequence is TGTGCCACCAGTGACGGAACCTACGAGCAGTACTTC. Translation: CATSDGTYEQYF.

This clonotype was counted many times. The CDR3 nucleotides are TGCGCCAGCAGCCAAGGATTAGCGGGAGAGGGAGAGACCCAGTACTTC. This translates into CASSQGLAGEGETQYF. The V gene is TRBV4-1, the J gene TRBJ2-5; TRBD2 matches 9 bases. Germline V gene lookup returns CDR1 MGHRA and CDR2 YSYEKL. Trimming at V came to 1 base and at J to 4 bases, leaving 7 bases not matched to a gene. CDR3 length: 16 amino acids.

V gene TRBV7-9 combines with J gene TRBJ2-2; 8 bases map to TRBD1. The CDR3 runs to 20 residues. V trimming: 5 bases; J trimming: 2 bases; junction bases outside the gene matches: 19. Per the germline V gene, CDR1 is SEHNR and CDR2 is FQNEAQ (reference sequence). CDR3 nucleotide sequence: TGTGCCAGCAGCCACCGGGACAGGACCCTTTCACCTTTTAACACCGGGGAGCTGTTTTTT. Translation: CASSHRDRTLSPFNTGELFF.

The sample holds a few counts of this clonotype. The chain employs TRBV19 and TRBJ1-1; D is ambiguous. V was pared by 8 bases and J by 1 base, with 11 bases between. The CDR3 totals 13 residues. The germline gives CDR1 LNHDA, CDR2 SQIVND (reference sequence). The CDR3 region is CASGVAGNTEAFF. CDR3 bases: TGTGCCAGTGGGGTGGCGGGGAACACTGAAGCTTTCTTT.

The chain combines TRBV3-1 with TRBJ1-1, with D maybe TRBD1 (5 bases). CDR3 length equals 14 residues. V lost 2 bases to trimming and J lost 5 bases, with 12 bases between them. In germline, CDR1 is LGHDT, CDR2 YNNKEL (reference sequence). Here the CDR3 DNA reads TGTGCCAGCAGCCAATTTGGGGGGGTTACTGAAGCTTTCTTT. Translation: CASSQFGGVTEAFF.

This clonotype appeared many times. V usage is TRBV24-1 and J usage is TRBJ2-5; D is perhaps TRBD2 (6 bases). V lost 2 bases and J lost 5, with 17 bases in between. The CDR3 has 16 residues. CDR1 KGHDR and CDR2 SFDVKD come from the germline V gene. CDR3 coding DNA: TGTGCCACCAGTGATTCCCGGGACCGGGGGTTGGAGACCCAGTACTTC. Residues: CATSDSRDRGLETQYF.

This clonotype appeared many times. The chain joins TRBV20-1 to TRBJ1-5; weak D call: TRBD1 (5 bases). The CDR3 is 14 amino acids. From germline, CDR1 is DFQATT and CDR2 SNEGSKA (reference sequence). The ends were cut back, 4 bases at V and 2 bases at J, with 12 bases in the middle. The CDR3 nucleotides are TGCAGTGCTACGCAGGGAAGGGGCAATCAGCCCCAGCATTTT. Translated, it gives CSATQGRGNQPQHF.